The 20 T cell receptor beta chains listed next were all sequenced from one sample in a study of cytotoxic CD8 clonotypes in ibrutinib-treated CLL. The table came from immunoSEQ multiplex PCR; TCRdb's copy has only in-frame clones and leaves some out. The repertoire consists of fewer than 25,000 clones, with roughly three quarters occurring once and the leading ten covering around 30%. Sequencing used PBMCs, obtained after 24 months of ibrutinib treatment. The receptors originated from a human donor with chronic lymphocytic leukemia.

This chain uses TRBV19 with TRBJ1-1, with a weak D call TRBD1 (6 bases). The V end lost 1 base, the J end lost 1 base, and 13 bases lay between the germline ends. Germline V lookup: CDR1 LNHDA, CDR2 SQIVND (reference sequence). This CDR3 region has 16 residues. This CDR3 is CASSIGGALGNTEAFF. In nucleotides, the CDR3 is TGTGCCAGTAGTATAGGGGGGGCTCTCGGGAACACTGAAGCTTTCTTT.

This clone was observed a handful of times. This sequence joins TRBV14 and TRBJ2-5; no clear D gene. Per germline, CDR1 SGHDN and CDR2 FVKESK. The CDR3 loop spans 13 amino acids. The V end lost 4 bases, the J end lost 1 base, and 7 bases lay between the germline ends. The CDR3 is CASSPLGQETQYF. The CDR3 nucleotides are TGTGCCAGCAGCCCCTTAGGCCAAGAGACCCAGTACTTC. Variable domain in full (rest from reference TRBV14 and TRBJ2-5): EAGVTQFPSHSVIEKGQTVTLRCDPISGHDNLYWYRRVMGKEIKFLLHFVKESKQDESGMPNNRFLAERTGGTYSTLKVQPAELEDSGVYFCASSPLGQETQYFGPGTRLLVL.

This chain connects TRBV5-1 to TRBJ2-5; perhaps D is TRBD1 or TRBD2 (5 bases each). The germline V gene encodes CDR1 SGHRS and CDR2 YFSETQ. CDR3 length equals 14 residues. The germline V and J ends were trimmed by 0 bases and 5 bases, with 11 bases remaining between them. In DNA, the CDR3 is TGCGCCAGCAGCTTGGATTCAGGGAGTGAGACCCAGTACTTC. It yields the protein CASSLDSGSETQYF.

This rearrangement joins TRBV20-1 to TRBJ1-2, with D unclear. The CDR3 is made up of 10 amino acids. Germline values: CDR1 DFQATT, CDR2 SNEGSKA (reference sequence). V was clipped by 4 bases and J by 8 bases, with 8 bases between them. The CDR3 sequence is CSAKGLGYTF. In DNA, the CDR3 is TGCAGTGCTAAAGGCCTCGGCTACACCTTC.

The genes are TRBV2 and TRBJ1-2; 8 nucleotides align to TRBD1. Germline CDR1 reads SNHLY; CDR2 reads FYNNEI. The CDR3 totals 17 residues. J gave up 0 bases and V 3 bases, and 9 bases lay outside the gene matches. The CDR3 coding sequence is TGTGCCAGCAGTGATATGGGACAGGCCCCTACTAACTATGGCTACACCTTC. This sequence encodes CASSDMGQAPTNYGYTF.

This chain uses TRBV29-1 with TRBJ1-1; D call uncertain. The ends were cut back, 4 bases at V and 1 base at J, with 7 bases in the middle. The germline V gene encodes CDR1 SQVTM and CDR2 ANQGSEA. CDR3 length equals 12 residues. The CDR3 loop reads CSVAQTNTEAFF. The CDR3, as DNA: TGCAGCGTTGCACAGACGAACACTGAAGCTTTCTTT.

The rearrangement links TRBV23-1 to TRBJ2-3; no firm D call. TRBV23-1 is filed as an ORF, its function uncertain. V was cut by 0 bases and J by 3 bases, with 4 bases left in between. The CDR3 runs to 13 residues. This CDR3 is CASSQSGTDTQYF. The CDR3 DNA reads as TGCGCCAGCAGTCAATCGGGAACAGATACGCAGTATTTT.

The chain links TRBV4-2 to TRBJ1-1, with 7 nucleotides matching TRBD1. The V gene end was trimmed by 0 bases and the J gene end by 5 bases; junction bases not matched to a gene: 6. Germline-derived CDR1 and CDR2 are LGHNA and YNFKEQ. The CDR3 is made up of 15 amino acids. CDR3 coding DNA: TGTGCCAGCAGCCAAGATTTGAGGGGGCTGACTGAAGCTTTCTTT. It specifies CASSQDLRGLTEAFF.

The V call is TRBV10-1, the J call TRBJ2-6; D ambiguous. The CDR3 runs 15 residues. CDR1 WNHNN and CDR2 SYGVQD come from the germline V gene (reference sequence). The V end was cut by 3 bases, the J end by 0 bases, with 6 bases between. The CDR3 is CASSDPSSGANVLTF. The CDR3 DNA sequence: TGCGCCAGCAGTGATCCAAGCTCTGGGGCCAACGTCCTGACTTTC.

By frequency in the sample, this clone is medium-sized. The V gene is TRBV14, the J gene TRBJ2-3, with 9 bases identical to TRBD2. V trimming: 2 bases; J trimming: 2 bases; junction bases outside the gene matches: 5. Germline V lookup: CDR1 SGHDN, CDR2 FVKESK. The CDR3 is 16 residues long. The CDR3 spells CASSQLAGSVTDTQYF. The CDR3, as DNA: TGTGCCAGCAGCCAACTAGCGGGGAGCGTCACAGATACGCAGTATTTT.

The chain combines TRBV5-1 with TRBJ2-2; 7 nucleotides match TRBD1. CDR3 size: 16 residues. Losses at the gene ends were 0 bases for V and 4 bases for J; bases not matched to a gene: 6. Germline-derived CDR1 and CDR2 are SGHRS and YFSETQ. The chain's CDR3 is CASSLAGTVGTGELFF. In DNA form, the CDR3 reads TGCGCCAGCAGCTTGGCCGGGACAGTGGGCACCGGGGAGCTGTTTTTT.

J is TRBJ2-7 and V is TRBV12-1; no DNA check was done on the table's D call, TRBD2. TRBV12-1 is listed as a pseudogene. The CDR3 is made up of 14 amino acids. CDR3 sequence reads: CASSFYGGVYEQYF. The CDR3 DNA is TGTGCCAGCAGCTTTTACGGGGGTGTCTACGAGCAGTACTTC.

In its sample, this clone was seen many times. The V gene is TRBV30, the J gene TRBJ1-3; 8 nucleotides align to TRBD1. V gave up 2 bases and J gave up 5 bases; unmatched junction bases: 5. Germline V gives CDR1 GTSNPN, CDR2 SVGIG (reference sequence). The CDR3 sequence is 14 residues long. CDR3: CAWSTGGGRNTIYF. Here the CDR3 DNA reads TGTGCCTGGAGTACAGGGGGTGGCAGAAACACCATATATTTT.

This clone was detected a few times. The V and J genes are TRBV29-1 and TRBJ2-2; D gene ambiguous. CDR1 and CDR2 from the germline V gene are SQVTM and ANQGSEA. V was cut by 3 bases and J by 3 bases, with 5 bases left in between. The CDR3 has 12 residues. Here the CDR3 reads CSVDVYTGELFF. The CDR3 nucleotides are TGCAGCGTTGATGTCTACACCGGGGAGCTGTTTTTT.

V is TRBV5-1 and J is TRBJ1-4; D perhaps matches TRBD1 (6 bases). The V gene lost 0 bases and the J gene lost 12 bases, with 12 bases spanning the gap. CDR1 is SGHRS and CDR2 is YFSETQ in the germline V gene. This CDR3 has 13 amino acids. The DNA of the CDR3 is TGCGCCAGCAGCTTGGGCACACAGGGAGAACTGTTTTTT. Translated: CASSLGTQGELFF.

The chain recombines TRBV4-2 with TRBJ2-1; unclear D gene. V was cut by 4 bases and J by 2 bases, with 6 bases left in between. Germline-derived CDR1 and CDR2 are LGHNA and YNFKEQ. The CDR3 is 13 residues long. CDR3 nucleotide sequence: TGTGCCAGCAGCCCATCTACCTACAATGAGCAGTTCTTC. Protein product: CASSPSTYNEQFF.

The rearrangement uses TRBV7-9 and TRBJ2-1; TRBD2 agrees at 8 bases. Germline V CDR1 and CDR2: SEHNR, FQNEAQ (reference sequence). The J segment lost 5 bases and the V segment lost 3 bases, leaving 3 bases of the junction unmatched. The CDR3 is 14 residues long. The CDR3 protein is CASSLGLVDNEQFF. The CDR3 bases are TGTGCCAGCAGCTTGGGACTAGTAGACAATGAGCAGTTCTTC.

The count of this clone is one. The J gene is TRBJ1-1, the V gene TRBV11-2; D is unresolved. The V end lost 0 bases, the J end lost 1 base, and 6 bases lay between the germline ends. This CDR3 region has 14 residues. Per germline, CDR1 SGHAT and CDR2 FQNNGV. CDR3 loop: CASSLEFRNTEAFF. CDR3 coding DNA: TGTGCCAGCAGCTTAGAGTTCAGGAACACTGAAGCTTTCTTT.

The chain combines TRBV9 with TRBJ2-2; no clear D gene. The CDR3 runs to 12 residues. V was pared by 6 bases and J by 3 bases, with 6 bases between. Per germline, CDR1 SGDLS and CDR2 YYNGEE. The CDR3 sequence: CASTVDTGELFF. The CDR3 nucleotides are TGTGCCAGCACGGTGGACACCGGGGAGCTGTTTTTT.

This clone was found a few times. The chain is built from TRBV6-5 and TRBJ1-5; 7 nucleotides line up with TRBD1. This CDR3 has 15 residues. With V trimmed by 7 bases and J by 2 bases, 8 bases remained unmatched. Germline CDR1 is MNHEY and CDR2 is SVGAGI. In DNA, the CDR3 is TGTGCCAGCACCCCGAACAGGGGTGGCAATCAGCCCCAGCATTTT. Translation gives CASTPNRGGNQPQHF.